These 23 T cell receptor beta chains originate from one sample sequenced in a study of T-cell memory formation after mild COVID-19. TCRdb called the 5' RACE reads again in MiXCR, with one record for every CDR3 protein. The table records about half a million distinct CDR3 sequences, roughly 18% of them present only once. The material sequenced was PBMCs or a T cell subset sorted from them (not recorded which). The receptors derive from an adult woman who had mild COVID-19 (a few samples of this study predate the infection). Cell type and time point are not known.

The table lists this clonotype with many counts. This chain links TRBV5-1 with TRBJ2-5; D possibly matches TRBD1 or TRBD2 (5 bases each). V gave up 0 bases and J gave up 5 bases, with 20 bases separating them. This CDR3 is 17 amino acids long. Germline values: CDR1 SGHRS, CDR2 YFSETQ. The CDR3 spells CASSLVSAGSSGETQYF. The CDR3 bases are TGCGCCAGCAGCTTGGTTTCGGCAGGGTCGTCGGGGGAGACCCAGTACTTC.

V usage is TRBV21-1 and J usage is TRBJ1-5; TRBD1 reflects the table's D call only, with no check against the DNA. TRBV21-1 is given as a pseudogene. This CDR3 is 18 amino acids long. CDR3 coding DNA: TGTGCCAGCAGCAATCGAGGGACAGGGGCGAGTATTTATCAGCCCCAGCATTTT. It encodes CASSNRGTGASIYQPQHF.

This clonotype showed up just a few times. The chain uses TRBV2 and TRBJ2-3, with D maybe TRBD2 (6 bases). Per germline, CDR1 SNHLY and CDR2 FYNNEI. V lost 4 bases, J lost 11 bases, and 22 bases lay in between. The CDR3 consists of 15 residues. CDR3 DNA: TGTGCCAGCAGTGGCGGGGCCTTGGCCGCCGGAATGCAGTATTTT. This translates into CASSGGALAAGMQYF.

The V gene is TRBV15, the J gene TRBJ1-6; tentative D call: TRBD1 (5 bases). The CDR3 sequence is 14 residues long. Between the trimmed V and J ends, which lost 1 base and 8 bases, there was a span of 9 bases. Germline CDR1 and CDR2: LNHNV and YYDKDF (reference sequence). CDR3 nucleotide sequence: TGTGCCACCAGCAGAGCCGGACATTATTCACCCCTCCACTTT. Translation gives CATSRAGHYSPLHF.

This clonotype was detected a few times. The J gene is TRBJ2-2, the V gene TRBV20-1; 10 bases are a match to TRBD1. Germline CDR1 and CDR2: DFQATT and SNEGSKA (reference sequence). The CDR3 spans 14 residues. V dropped 2 bases and J dropped 6; count of bases not matched to a gene: 3. The CDR3, as DNA: TGCAGTGCTAGACGACAGGGGGCGGCCGGGGAGCTGTTTTTT. The encoded protein is CSARRQGAAGELFF.

This clonotype has just a few counts. The chain uses TRBV4-1 and TRBJ2-5; TRBD2 is a possible D gene (6 bases). This CDR3 contains 15 residues. Between the trimmed V and J ends, which lost 4 bases and 1 base, there was a span of 13 bases. CDR1 and CDR2 (germline): MGHRA, YSYEKL. The CDR3 nucleotides read TGCGCCAGCAGCCGAAGAAGCGGGTTCCAAGAGACCCAGTACTTC. Its protein is CASSRRSGFQETQYF.

This clonotype was observed a handful of times. The genes are TRBV4-1 and TRBJ2-4, with 8 bases matching TRBD2. Unmatched junction bases numbered 12, after V lost 3 bases and J lost 8 bases. Germline assignment: CDR1 MGHRA and CDR2 YSYEKL. The CDR3 extends over 16 amino acids. CDR3 sequence (DNA): TGCGCCAGCAGCCAGGCTCTAGCGGGCTTAGGGGACATTCAGTACTTC. Translation: CASSQALAGLGDIQYF.

In its sample, this clonotype was seen many times. The CDR3 DNA sequence: TGTGCCAGCAGCTTAGATGCGGGAGGAGATACGCAGTATTTT. It is translated as CASSLDAGGDTQYF. The chain carries TRBV7-8 and TRBJ2-3; 8 bases map to TRBD2. CDR1 is SGHVS and CDR2 is FQNEAQ in the germline V gene. The V and J ends lost 1 base and 5 bases, in that order; junction bases with no gene match: 2. This CDR3 has 14 residues.

The chain uses TRBV5-1 and TRBJ2-2, with D maybe TRBD1 (5 bases). The length of the CDR3 is 13 residues. Germline loops: CDR1 SGHRS, CDR2 YFSETQ. V shed 2 bases and J shed 5 bases, with 7 bases lying between them. The CDR3 sequence is CASSLHRTGELFF. The DNA for the CDR3 is TGCGCCAGCAGCTTACACAGGACCGGGGAGCTGTTTTTT.

This clonotype was counted between two and nine times. V and J are TRBV10-3 and TRBJ1-1; D remains ambiguous. The length of the CDR3 is 12 residues. The V end was cut by 8 bases, the J end by 1 base, with 8 bases between. CDR1 and CDR2 (germline): ENHRY, SYGVKD. The CDR3 reads CAIGPENTEAFF. The CDR3, as DNA: TGTGCCATCGGGCCAGAGAACACTGAAGCTTTCTTT.

The chain employs TRBV7-3 and TRBJ2-7; no clear D. V lost 0 bases and J lost 5, with 8 bases in between. Germline V lookup: CDR1 SGHTA, CDR2 FQGTGA. There are 13 residues in the CDR3. DNA for the CDR3: TGTGCCAGCAGCTTAACTTCCCTAGACGAGCAGTACTTC. Encoded protein: CASSLTSLDEQYF.

This clonotype came up a few times. CDR3 region: CASSASNGAGQETQYF. The CDR3 nucleotides read TGTGCCAGCAGCGCTTCCAATGGAGCGGGACAAGAGACCCAGTACTTC. The chain uses TRBV7-3 and TRBJ2-5; 7 positions agree with TRBD2. Germline V gene data show CDR1 as SGHTA and CDR2 as FQGTGA. V gave up 5 bases and J gave up 2 bases; unmatched junction bases: 11. This CDR3 has 16 amino acids.

This clonotype appeared a few times. This chain joins TRBV29-1 and TRBJ2-3; 7 bases align to TRBD1. The V and J ends lost 0 bases and 2 bases, in that order; junction bases with no gene match: 5. Germline CDR1 SQVTM, CDR2 ANQGSEA. This CDR3 contains 15 residues. The CDR3 here is CSVEDAGTATDTQYF. CDR3 coding DNA: TGCAGCGTTGAAGATGCCGGGACAGCCACAGATACGCAGTATTTT.

The rearrangement joins TRBV5-5 to TRBJ2-1, with TRBD2 matching over 14 bases. This CDR3 contains 17 residues. Germline V gene data show CDR1 as SGHKS and CDR2 as YYEKEE (reference sequence). Trimming removed 0 bases from V and 11 bases from J; junction bases left unmatched: 10. The CDR3 DNA reads TGTGCCAGCAGCTTGGGGCCCGGGACTAGCGGGGGCACTAAGCAGTTCTTC. Translated: CASSLGPGTSGGTKQFF.

V gene TRBV9 combines with J gene TRBJ1-2; D not resolved. This CDR3 comprises 13 residues. V gave up 2 bases and J gave up 1 base, with 6 bases separating them. CDR1 and CDR2 (germline): SGDLS, YYNGEE. The CDR3 DNA sequence: TGTGCCAGCAGCGTGGATCTTAACTATGGCTACACCTTC. Protein sequence: CASSVDLNYGYTF. The complete variable domain, with remaining parts taken from reference TRBV9 and TRBJ1-2, reads DSGVTQTPKHLITATGQRVTLRCSPRSGDLSVYWYQQSLDQGLQFLIQYYNGEERAKGNILERFSAQQFPDLHSELNLSSLELGDSALYFCASSVDLNYGYTFGSGTRLTVV.

This clonotype has only a few counts. This chain uses TRBV4-2 with TRBJ2-7; possible D gene TRBD2, 5 bases. V was shortened by 5 bases and J by 0 bases, with 20 bases between the two germline ends. The CDR3 has 17 amino acids. The V gene's germline CDR1 is LGHNA and CDR2 YNFKEQ. CDR3 in amino acids: CASSSRPAAESSYEQYF. The CDR3 nucleotides are TGTGCCAGCAGCTCTCGGCCGGCAGCGGAGAGCTCCTACGAGCAGTACTTC.

The rearrangement links TRBV18 to TRBJ2-5; 8 bases fit TRBD1. Per germline, CDR1 KGHSH and CDR2 LQKENI. Unmatched junction bases numbered 12, after V lost 4 bases and J lost 2 bases. This CDR3 has 17 amino acids. As DNA, the CDR3 is TGTGCCAGCTCACTCACAGTATTGGACAGGGAGCAAGAGACCCAGTACTTC. Encoded protein: CASSLTVLDREQETQYF.

The CDR3 DNA reads as TGTGCCAGCAGTATAAAACTAGCGGGAGAAGGGAATGAGCAGTTCTTC. It codes for CASSIKLAGEGNEQFF. V gene TRBV12-3 or TRBV12-4 combines with J gene TRBJ2-1; 11 bases match TRBD2. Trimming at V came to 5 bases and at J to 7 bases, leaving 10 bases not matched to a gene. The CDR3 covers 16 residues.

This clonotype has a count of ten or more. The genes are TRBV12-3 or TRBV12-4 and TRBJ2-1, with a possible D match to TRBD2 (6 bases). Trimming left V 3 bases short and J 8 bases short, with 17 bases between. CDR3 length: 15 residues. The CDR3 loop is CASSFRQEGWDEQFF. The CDR3 DNA reads TGTGCCAGCAGTTTTCGGCAGGAGGGGTGGGATGAGCAGTTCTTC.

The V and J genes are TRBV9 and TRBJ1-5; no clear D. Trimming cost V 3 bases and J 3 bases, with 13 bases left between them. This CDR3 has 15 amino acids. Per the germline V gene, CDR1 is SGDLS and CDR2 is YYNGEE. Here the CDR3 DNA reads TGTGCCAGCAGCGCACCCGGGAGTATCAATCAGCCCCAGCATTTT. This sequence encodes CASSAPGSINQPQHF.

This clonotype was detected many times. This chain joins TRBV10-3 and TRBJ2-5, with TRBD2 matching 8 bases. Germline CDR1 and CDR2: ENHRY and SYGVKD. V was clipped by 6 bases and J by 2 bases; unmatched bases: 8. This CDR3 has 15 amino acids. DNA for the CDR3: TGTGCCATCAGCGAAGCGGGAGCGGGGCAAGAGACCCAGTACTTC. Its translation is CAISEAGAGQETQYF.

The J gene is TRBJ2-2, the V gene TRBV12-3 or TRBV12-4; D gene ambiguous. V lost 8 bases and J lost 1, with 2 bases in between. CDR3 length: 11 amino acids. The CDR3 here is CASLNTGELFF. CDR3 nucleotides: TGTGCCAGCCTGAACACCGGGGAGCTGTTTTTT.

The V gene is TRBV6-1, the J gene TRBJ1-2; D is perhaps TRBD1 (5 bases). Germline lookup yields CDR1 MNHNS and CDR2 SASEGT. The CDR3 covers 15 residues. V dropped 4 bases and J dropped 8 bases, with 20 bases sitting between them. CDR3 in amino acids: CASSANSGTGIGYTF. For the CDR3, the DNA is TGTGCCAGCAGTGCTAATTCAGGGACGGGGATCGGCTACACCTTC.